This T cell receptor beta chain was retrieved from a study of shared clonotypes between healthy human individuals. Study-wide context: CD4 naive and memory got three plates each, CD8 naive two, CD8 memory one. Study results and limitations: Generally, estimated richness proved larger in naive subsets than it did in memory subsets.

V lost 5 bases and J 6 bases, leaving 15 bases between the germline ends. Looked up from germline, CDR1 is KGHSH and CDR2 is LQKENI. This CDR3 contains 14 residues. On this clone: The antigen remains unidentified.

Original methodology: ImmunoSEQ junction-only sequences lacked quality scores, so their filtering differed. Clones were read by immunoSEQ multiplex PCR, and TCRdb kept only the in-frame ones, dropping some. The V and J calls and clone size were taken over from that table, and D and trimming were inferred from the DNA. The table lists 1.6 million or so clones, approximately 96% of them singletons. This chain connects TRBV18 to TRBJ2-3, with no clear D. The sequenced sample was naive CD4+ T cells sorted from blood. Specified subset: CD45RA+ positively selected. The sequence was collected from a young man in good health. This CDR3 reads CASSLPSSADTQYF. As DNA, the CDR3 is TGTGCCAGCTCATTACCCAGCAGCGCCGATACGCAGTATTTT.